This T cell receptor (beta chain) was identified in a study of cytomegalovirus exposure and HLA in healthy donors. Study details: In terms of ancestry, the Caucasian-associated cluster contained roughly 81% of the approximately 400 genotyped donors. Whole-study results and caveats: It emerged from a later analysis that several of the most significant clusters appeared to be linked to common viral pathogens.

V dropped 4 bases and J dropped 11 bases, with 17 bases sitting between them. Per germline, CDR1 SNHLY and CDR2 FYNNEI. The CDR3 is 13 amino acids. Primers: 60 Vbeta forward and 13 Jbeta reverse. Under the authors' procedure: In a later analysis, around 12 million of about 80 million unique beta chains occurred in at least two donors. The assay was immunoSEQ multiplex PCR, and TCRdb's table has in-frame clones only and misses some. V, J and clone size reflect that table, while D and trimming were determined from the DNA. The sample contains about 120,000 clones, about three quarters of which appear only once. This clone was counted a few times. Its target is unknown.

The sequence came from a man aged 60 to 69 in good health and CMV-seropositive. The rearrangement links TRBV2 to TRBJ1-1; D ambiguous. The specimen sequenced was PBMCs. CDR3 sequence: CASSVDRNSGAFF. The CDR3 DNA follows: TGTGCCAGCAGTGTGGATCGGAACAGTGGGGCTTTCTTT.